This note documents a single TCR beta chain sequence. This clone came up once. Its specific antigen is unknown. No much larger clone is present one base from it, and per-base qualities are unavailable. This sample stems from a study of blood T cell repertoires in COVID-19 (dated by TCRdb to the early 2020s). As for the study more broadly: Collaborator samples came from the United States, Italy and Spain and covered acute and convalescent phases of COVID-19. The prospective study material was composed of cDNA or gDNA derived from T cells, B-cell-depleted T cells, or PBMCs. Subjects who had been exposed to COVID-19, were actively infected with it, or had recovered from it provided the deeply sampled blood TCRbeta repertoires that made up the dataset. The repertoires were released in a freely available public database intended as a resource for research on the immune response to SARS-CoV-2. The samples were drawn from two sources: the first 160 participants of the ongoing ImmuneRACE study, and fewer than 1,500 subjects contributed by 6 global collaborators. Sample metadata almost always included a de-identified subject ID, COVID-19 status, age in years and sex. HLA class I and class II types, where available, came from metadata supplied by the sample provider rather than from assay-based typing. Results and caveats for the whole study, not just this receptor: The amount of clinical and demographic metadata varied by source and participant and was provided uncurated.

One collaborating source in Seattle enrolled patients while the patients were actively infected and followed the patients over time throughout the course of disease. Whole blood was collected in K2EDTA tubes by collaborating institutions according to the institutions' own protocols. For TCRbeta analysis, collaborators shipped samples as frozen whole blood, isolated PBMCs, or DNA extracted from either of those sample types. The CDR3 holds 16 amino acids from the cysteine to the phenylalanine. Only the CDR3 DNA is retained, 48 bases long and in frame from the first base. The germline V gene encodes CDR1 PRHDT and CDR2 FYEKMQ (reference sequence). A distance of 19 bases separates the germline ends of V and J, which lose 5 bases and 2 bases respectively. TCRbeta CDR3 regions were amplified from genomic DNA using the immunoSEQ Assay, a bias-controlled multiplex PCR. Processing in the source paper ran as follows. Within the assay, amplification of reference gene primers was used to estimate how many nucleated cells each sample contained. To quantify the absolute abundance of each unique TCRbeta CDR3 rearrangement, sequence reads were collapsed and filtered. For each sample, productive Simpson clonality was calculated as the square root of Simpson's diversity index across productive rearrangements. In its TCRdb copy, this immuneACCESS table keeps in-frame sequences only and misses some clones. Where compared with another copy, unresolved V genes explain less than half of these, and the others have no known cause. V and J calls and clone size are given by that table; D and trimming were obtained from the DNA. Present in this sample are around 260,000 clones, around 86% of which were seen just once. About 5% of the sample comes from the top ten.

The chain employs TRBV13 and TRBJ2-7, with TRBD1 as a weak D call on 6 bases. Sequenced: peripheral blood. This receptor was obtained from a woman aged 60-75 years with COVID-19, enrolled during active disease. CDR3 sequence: CASSRRQARTPYEQYF. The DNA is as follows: TGTGCCAGCAGCCGGCGACAGGCGAGAACACCCTACGAGCAGTACTTC.